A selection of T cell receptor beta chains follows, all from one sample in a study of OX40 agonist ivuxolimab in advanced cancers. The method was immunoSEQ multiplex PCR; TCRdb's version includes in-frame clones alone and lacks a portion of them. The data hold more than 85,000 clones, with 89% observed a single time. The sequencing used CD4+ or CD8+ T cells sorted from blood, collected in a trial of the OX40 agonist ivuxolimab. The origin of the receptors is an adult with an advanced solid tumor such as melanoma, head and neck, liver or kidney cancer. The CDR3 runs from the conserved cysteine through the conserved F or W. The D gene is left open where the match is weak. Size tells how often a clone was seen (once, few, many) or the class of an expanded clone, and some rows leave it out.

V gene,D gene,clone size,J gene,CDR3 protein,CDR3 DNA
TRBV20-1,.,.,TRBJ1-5,CSASKDQPQHF,TGCAGTGCTAGCAAAGATCAGCCCCAGCATTTT
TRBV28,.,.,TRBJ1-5,CASRDGKQPQHF,TGTGCCAGCAGAGACGGTAAGCAGCCCCAGCATTTT
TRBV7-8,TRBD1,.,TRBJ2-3,CASRHDRVGPDTQYF,TGTGCCAGCAGACATGACAGGGTGGGCCCAGATACGCAGTATTTT
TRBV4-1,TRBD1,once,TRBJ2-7,CASSQSLQGASEQYF,TGCGCCAGCAGCCAATCATTACAGGGGGCAAGCGAGCAGTACTTC
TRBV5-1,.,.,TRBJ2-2,CASSSNEGGELFF,TGCGCCAGCAGCTCGAACGAGGGCGGGGAGCTGTTTTTT
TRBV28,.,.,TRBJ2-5,CASSFRAGRGETQYF,TGTGCCAGCAGTTTCCGGGCAGGGAGAGGAGAGACCCAGTACTTC
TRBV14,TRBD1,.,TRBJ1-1,CASSQGARTGRILRTEAFF,TGTGCCAGCAGCCAAGGGGCTAGGACAGGGCGAATTCTGAGAACTGAAGCTTTCTTT
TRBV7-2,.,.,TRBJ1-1,CASSPIEEGTEAFF,TGTGCCAGCAGTCCCATTGAGGAGGGCACTGAAGCTTTCTTT
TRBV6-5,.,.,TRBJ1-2,CASSPTGYGYTF,TGTGCCAGCAGCCCTACAGGATATGGCTACACCTTC
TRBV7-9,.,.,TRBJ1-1,CASSLFLDSEAFF,TGTGCCAGCAGCTTATTCCTGGACAGTGAAGCTTTCTTT
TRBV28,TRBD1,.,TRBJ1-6,CASSPGQTFSPLHF,TGTGCCAGCAGCCCGGGACAGACCTTTTCACCCCTCCACTTT
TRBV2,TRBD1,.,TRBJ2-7,CASSTDRESEQYF,TGTGCCAGCAGTACGGACAGGGAGAGTGAGCAGTACTTC
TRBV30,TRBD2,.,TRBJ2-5,CAWSLVGLAVQRGTQYF,TGTGCCTGGAGTCTCGTTGGACTAGCGGTCCAGAGAGGGACCCAGTACTTC
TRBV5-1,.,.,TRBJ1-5,CASSPDVQVGQPQHF,TGCGCCAGCAGCCCCGACGTGCAGGTCGGACAGCCCCAGCATTTT
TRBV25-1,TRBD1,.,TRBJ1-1,CASSEPGGFTEAFF,TGTGCCAGCAGTGAACCAGGGGGTTTCACTGAAGCTTTCTTT
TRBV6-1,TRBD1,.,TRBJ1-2,CASSEPPGQVNGYTF,TGTGCCAGCAGTGAACCTCCCGGACAGGTAAACGGCTACACCTTC
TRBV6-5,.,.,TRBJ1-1,CATRRVNTEAFF,TGTGCCACCCGTCGCGTGAACACTGAAGCTTTCTTT
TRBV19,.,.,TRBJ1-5,CASSIGDVGNQPQHF,TGTGCCAGTAGTATAGGGGATGTGGGCAATCAGCCCCAGCATTTT
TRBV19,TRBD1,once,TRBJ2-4,CASSLRDRPNIQYF,TGTGCCAGTAGTCTCCGGGACAGACCAAACATTCAGTACTTC
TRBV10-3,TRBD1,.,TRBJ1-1,CAISKPGQVGTEAFF,TGTGCCATCAGTAAACCCGGACAGGTGGGCACTGAAGCTTTCTTT
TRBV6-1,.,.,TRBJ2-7,CASSDQPYEQYF,TGTGCCAGCAGTGACCAGCCCTACGAGCAGTACTTC
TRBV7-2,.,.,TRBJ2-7,CASSFGSSDYEQYF,TGTGCCAGCAGCTTTGGGTCCTCCGACTACGAGCAGTACTTC
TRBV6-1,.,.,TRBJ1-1,CASTPGINTEAFF,TGTGCCAGCACCCCGGGGATCAACACTGAAGCTTTCTTT
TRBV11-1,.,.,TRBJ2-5,CASSLGLSETQYF,TGTGCCAGCAGCTTGGGATTAAGCGAGACCCAGTACTTC
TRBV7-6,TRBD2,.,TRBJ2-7,CASSLAAGLAAPPYEQYF,TGTGCCAGCAGCTTAGCGGCGGGGCTAGCGGCCCCCCCCTACGAGCAGTACTTC
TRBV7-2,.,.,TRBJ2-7,CASQKLRAGPYEQYF,TGTGCCAGCCAAAAGCTGAGGGCAGGTCCCTACGAGCAGTACTTC
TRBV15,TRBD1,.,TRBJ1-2,CATSSRKGADGYTF,TGTGCCACCAGCAGTAGAAAGGGGGCAGATGGCTACACCTTC
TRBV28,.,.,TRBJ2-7,CASSPGGGDSSYEQYF,TGTGCCAGCAGTCCCGGAGGGGGGGATAGCTCCTACGAGCAGTACTTC
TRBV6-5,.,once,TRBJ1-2,CASSYSGGSDNGYTF,TGTGCCAGCAGTTACTCTGGGGGCTCCGACAATGGCTACACCTTC
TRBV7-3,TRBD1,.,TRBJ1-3,CASSLRGTASPDGNTIYF,TGTGCCAGCAGCTTAAGGGGGACAGCTAGCCCCGACGGAAACACCATATATTTT
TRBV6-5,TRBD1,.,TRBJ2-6,CASSTGGPLNVLTF,TGTGCCAGCAGTACAGGGGGACCCCTCAACGTCCTGACTTTC
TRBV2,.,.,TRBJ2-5,CASSEVRGLETQYF,TGTGCCAGCAGTGAAGTTCGAGGGTTAGAGACCCAGTACTTC
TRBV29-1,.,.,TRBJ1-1,CSVGTRNTEAFF,TGCAGCGTCGGGACCCGGAACACTGAAGCTTTCTTT
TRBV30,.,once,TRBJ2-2,CAWSAGARTGELFF,TGTGCCTGGAGTGCGGGGGCCCGCACCGGGGAGCTGTTTTTT
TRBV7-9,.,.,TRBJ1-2,CASSLADGEGGYTF,TGTGCCAGCAGCTTAGCGGACGGGGAGGGTGGCTACACCTTC
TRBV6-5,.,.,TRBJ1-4,CASSSTREEKLFF,TGTGCCAGCAGTTCAACCCGAGAAGAAAAACTGTTTTTT
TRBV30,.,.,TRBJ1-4,CAWSAEGWGEKLFF,TGTGCCTGGTCTGCGGAGGGATGGGGTGAAAAACTGTTTTTT
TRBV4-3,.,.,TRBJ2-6,CASSLSRNSGANVLTF,TGCGCCAGCAGCCTAAGTCGGAACTCTGGGGCCAACGTCCTGACTTTC
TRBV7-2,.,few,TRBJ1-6,CASSLRSSPLHF,TGTGCCAGCAGCTTAAGAAGTTCACCCCTCCACTTT
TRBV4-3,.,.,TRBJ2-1,CASSQDIVQRLYNKQFF,TGCGCCAGCAGCCAAGATATTGTACAGCGTCTTTACAATAAGCAGTTCTTC
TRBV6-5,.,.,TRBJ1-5,CASSLAAGNNRQPQHF,TGTGCCAGCAGTTTGGCGGCAGGTAATAATAGGCAGCCCCAGCATTTT
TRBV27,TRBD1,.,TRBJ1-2,CASSLTWRGTADGYTF,TGTGCCAGCAGTTTAACTTGGAGGGGGACAGCTGATGGCTACACCTTC
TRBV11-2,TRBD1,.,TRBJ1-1,CASSSWTGGMNTEAFF,TGTGCCAGCAGCTCCTGGACAGGGGGCATGAACACTGAAGCTTTCTTT
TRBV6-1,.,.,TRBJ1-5,CASSNGRGLKSHF,TGTGCCAGCTCCAACGGGCGTGGCCTTAAGTCACATTTT